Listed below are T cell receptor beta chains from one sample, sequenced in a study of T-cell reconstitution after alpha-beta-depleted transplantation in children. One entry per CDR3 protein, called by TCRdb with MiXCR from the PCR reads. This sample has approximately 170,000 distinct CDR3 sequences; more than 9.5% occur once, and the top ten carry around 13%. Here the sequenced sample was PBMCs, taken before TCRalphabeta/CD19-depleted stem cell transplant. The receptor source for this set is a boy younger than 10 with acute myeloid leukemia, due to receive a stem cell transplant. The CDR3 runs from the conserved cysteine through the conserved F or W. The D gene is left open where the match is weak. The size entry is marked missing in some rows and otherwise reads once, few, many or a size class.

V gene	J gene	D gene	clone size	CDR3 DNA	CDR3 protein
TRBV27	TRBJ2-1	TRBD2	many	TGTGCCAGCAGTTTCGGACTAGCCTACAATGAGCAGTTCTTC	CASSFGLAYNEQFF
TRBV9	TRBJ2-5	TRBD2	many	TGTGCCAGCAGCCAACGGGGGGGCCGGACGGAGACCCAGTACTTC	CASSQRGGRTETQYF
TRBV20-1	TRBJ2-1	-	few	TGCAGTGCTAGATTTCGCCCTGGTAACTATGAGCAGTTCTTC	CSARFRPGNYEQFF
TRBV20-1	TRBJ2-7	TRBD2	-	TGCAGTGCTAGAGACCCCGGGAGGGCCTCCTACGAGCAGTACTTC	CSARDPGRASYEQYF
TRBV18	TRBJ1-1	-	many	TGTGCCAGCTCCGCCTACAGGGAGGCCCCTGAAGCTTTCTTT	CASSAYREAPEAFF
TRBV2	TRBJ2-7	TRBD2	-	TGTGCCAGCAGTTTCCGGGCGGCGGGAGGGCCCAGGGAGCAGTACTTC	CASSFRAAGGPREQYF
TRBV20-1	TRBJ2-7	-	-	TGCAGTGCGAGAGGGGACGGTGTGGCAGTGTTCTCCTACGAGCAGTACTTC	CSARGDGVAVFSYEQYF
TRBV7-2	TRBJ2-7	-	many	TGTGCCAGCAGCTTCCGGGAAGTCTACGAGCAGTACTTC	CASSFREVYEQYF
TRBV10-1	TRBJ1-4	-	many	TGCGCCAGCAGTGAACAGCTACGCCAGTCAACTAATGAAAAACTGTTTTTT	CASSEQLRQSTNEKLFF
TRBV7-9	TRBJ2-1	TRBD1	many	TGTGCCAGCAGCTTGGGACAGATTAACAATGAGCAGTTCTTC	CASSLGQINNEQFF
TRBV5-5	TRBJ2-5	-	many	TGTGCCAGCAGCCGACGGACTCGAGAAGAGACCCAGTACTTC	CASSRRTREETQYF
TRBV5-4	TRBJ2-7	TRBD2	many	TGTGCCAGCAGCTCCCCGCCCGGGACTAGCTACGAGCAGTACTTC	CASSSPPGTSYEQYF
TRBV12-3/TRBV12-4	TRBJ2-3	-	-	TGTGCCAGCAGTTTCGGTGAAGCGGGCACAGATACGCAGTATTTT	CASSFGEAGTDTQYF
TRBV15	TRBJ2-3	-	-	TGTGCCACCAGGCGGGGGACAGGAAGCACAGATACGCAGTATTTT	CATRRGTGSTDTQYF
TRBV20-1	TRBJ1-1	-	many	TGCAGTGCTAGAGATCTAACGGAAAGCGAAGCTTTCTTT	CSARDLTESEAFF
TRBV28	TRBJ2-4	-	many	TGTGCCAGCAGGACCGACAGTGGGGCCAAAAACATTCAGTACTTC	CASRTDSGAKNIQYF
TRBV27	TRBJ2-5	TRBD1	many	TGTGCCAGCAGTACCCGGGACAGGGGCCAAGAGACCCAGTACTTC	CASSTRDRGQETQYF
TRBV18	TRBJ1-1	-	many	TGTGCCAGCTCAACAGGTAACTACGCTGAAGCTTTCTTT	CASSTGNYAEAFF
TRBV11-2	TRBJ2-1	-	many	TGTGCCAGCAGCTTAGGACAGTCCTACAATGAGCAGTTCTTC	CASSLGQSYNEQFF
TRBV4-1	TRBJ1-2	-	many	TGCGCCAGCAGCCAAGAGCGCCTTATCACCTTC	CASSQERLITF
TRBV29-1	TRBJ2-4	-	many	TGCAGCGCCTCAGGGTCCATCCCTAACCAGGGAAACATTCAGTACTTC	CSASGSIPNQGNIQYF
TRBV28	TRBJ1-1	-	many	TGTGCCAGCAGTTTAGCCGGGAGAAACACTGAAGCTTTCTTT	CASSLAGRNTEAFF
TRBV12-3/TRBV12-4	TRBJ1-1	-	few	TGTGCCAGCACCAACTCAAGGGAGAACACTGAAGCTTTCTTT	CASTNSRENTEAFF
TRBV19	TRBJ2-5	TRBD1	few	TGTGCCAGTAGTATCCAGGGGGAAGAGACCCAGTACTTC	CASSIQGEETQYF
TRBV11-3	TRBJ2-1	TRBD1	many	TGTGCCAGCAGCTTAGGAGGGACAGGGGGCGGGAATGAGCAGTTCTTC	CASSLGGTGGGNEQFF
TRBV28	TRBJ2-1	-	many	TGTGCCAGCAGGGGGGAGGCGTACAATGAGCAGTTCTTC	CASRGEAYNEQFF
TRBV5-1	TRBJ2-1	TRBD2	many	TGCGCCAGCAGTTCAGTAGGACTAGCGCTAAATGAGCAGTTCTTC	CASSSVGLALNEQFF
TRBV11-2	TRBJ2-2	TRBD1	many	TGTGCCAAACAGGGGGCGGCCGGGGAGCTGTTTTTT	CAKQGAAGELFF
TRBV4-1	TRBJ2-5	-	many	TGCGCCAGCAGCCAAGAAGGTATGCGACAAGAGACCCAGTACTTC	CASSQEGMRQETQYF
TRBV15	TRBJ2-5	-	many	TGTGCCACCAGCGTGACCTTCGGACTATCCCAAGAGACCCAGTACTTC	CATSVTFGLSQETQYF
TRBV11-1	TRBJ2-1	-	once	TGTGCCAGCAGCTTAGAGGACATCCACAATGAGCAGTTCTTC	CASSLEDIHNEQFF
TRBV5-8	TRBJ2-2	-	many	TGTGCCAGCAGCCCCTGGACGGGATCTGAGACCGGGGAGCTGTTTTTT	CASSPWTGSETGELFF
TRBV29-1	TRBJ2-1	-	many	TGCAGCGTCCGGACAGCGGCCTCCTACAATGAGCAGTTCTTC	CSVRTAASYNEQFF
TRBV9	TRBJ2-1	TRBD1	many	TGTGCCAGCAGCGTAGGAGGGTGGGGGACAGGGTTCGCCTACAATGAGCAGTTCTTC	CASSVGGWGTGFAYNEQFF
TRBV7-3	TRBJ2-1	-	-	TGTGCCAGCAGCATTGGGGCCCTTAATGAGCAGTTCTTC	CASSIGALNEQFF
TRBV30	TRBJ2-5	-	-	TGTGCCTGGAGTCTCGAGGCGACCCAAGAGACCCAGTACTTC	CAWSLEATQETQYF
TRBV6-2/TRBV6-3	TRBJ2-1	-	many	TGTGCCAGCAGTTACGGGAATTTGCAGTTCTTC	CASSYGNLQFF
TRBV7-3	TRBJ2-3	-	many	TGTGCCAGCAGCTTAATTGGTAGGGACTCCACAGATACGCAGTATTTT	CASSLIGRDSTDTQYF
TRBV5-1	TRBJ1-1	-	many	TGCGCCAGCAGCTTGGGGGTACATCCAACTGAAGCTTTCTTT	CASSLGVHPTEAFF
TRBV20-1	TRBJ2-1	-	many	TGCAGTGCTAGTCCCAGCGGCCATCACAATGAGCAGTTCTTC	CSASPSGHHNEQFF